The 14 T cell receptor beta chains presented below share a single source sample, sequenced in a study of cytomegalovirus exposure and HLA in healthy donors. Primers for the PCR totalled 60 Vbeta and 13 Jbeta. Produced via immunoSEQ multiplex PCR; TCRdb's table is partial and in-frame only. The table includes some 190,000 clones, approximately 83% detected once. Sequencing was performed on PBMCs. These receptors all come from a boy aged 2 to 9 in good health and CMV-seronegative.

A word on this clone: The identical CDR3 is also encoded by other nucleotide sequences in the sample. The V and J genes are TRBV5-4 and TRBJ1-2; 9 bases are shared with TRBD1. CDR1 is SGHNT and CDR2 is YYREEE in the germline V gene (reference sequence). Trimming took 2 bases from V and 2 from J; bases not matched to a gene: 1. The CDR3 has 14 residues. In DNA form, the CDR3 reads TGTGCCAGCAGCTTAGGACAGGGGAACTATGGCTACACCTTC. This gives the protein CASSLGQGNYGYTF. The full variable domain, rest sourced from reference TRBV5-4 and TRBJ1-2, is ETGVTQSPTHLIKTRGQQVTLRCSSQSGHNTVSWYQQALGQGPQFIFQYYREEENGRGNFPPRFSGLQFPNYSSELNVNALELDDSALYLCASSLGQGNYGYTFGSGTRLTVV.

This clone came up once. The rearrangement joins TRBV7-9 to TRBJ2-3; TRBD1 might be the D (7 bases). Germline V gene data show CDR1 as SEHNR and CDR2 as FQNEAQ (reference sequence). V lost 7 bases to trimming and J lost 3 bases, with 17 bases between them. The CDR3 is made up of 15 amino acids. CDR3 DNA sequence: TGTGCCAGCACTCTCGGCAGGGGGGAGACAGATACGCAGTATTTT. This encodes CASTLGRGETDTQYF. Full variable domain (rest looked up from reference TRBV7-9 and TRBJ2-3): DTGVSQNPRHKITKRGQNVTFRCDPISEHNRLYWYRQTLGQGPEFLTYFQNEAQLEKSRLLSDRFSAERPKGSFSTLEIQRTEQGDSAMYLCASTLGRGETDTQYFGPGTRLTVL.

The chain employs TRBV7-2 and TRBJ2-3; 7 bases line up with TRBD2. With V trimmed by 3 bases and J by 2 bases, 2 bases remained unmatched. CDR3 length: 14 residues. Germline V CDR1 and CDR2: SGHTA, FQGNSA. The CDR3 is CASSLGLNTDTQYF. The CDR3 DNA reads TGTGCCAGCAGCTTGGGACTAAACACAGATACGCAGTATTTT.

The rearrangement joins TRBV15 to TRBJ1-4; 8 bases match TRBD1. This CDR3 region has 19 residues. Trimming took 5 bases from V and 0 from J; bases not matched to a gene: 14. Germline V gene sequence: CDR1 LNHNV, CDR2 YYDKDF (reference sequence). The CDR3 region has the DNA TGTGCCACCAGCTTCGGGACAGGAGTACAACGAGCAACTAATGAAAAACTGTTTTTT. Protein product: CATSFGTGVQRATNEKLFF. Full variable domain (rest looked up from reference TRBV15 and TRBJ1-4): DAMVIQNPRYQVTQFGKPVTLSCSQTLNHNVMYWYQQKSSQAPKLLFHYYDKDFNNEADTPDNFQSRRPNTSFCFLDIRSPGLGDTAMYLCATSFGTGVQRATNEKLFFGSGTQLSVL.

The chain carries TRBV10-3 and TRBJ2-2; possible D gene TRBD2, 5 bases. CDR1 is ENHRY and CDR2 is SYGVKD in the germline V gene. This CDR3 spans 18 amino acids. The germline V and J ends were trimmed by 7 bases and 3 bases, with 24 bases remaining between them. This CDR3 reads CAITPRRVSYPYTGELFF. CDR3 sequence (DNA): TGTGCCATCACTCCCCGGCGGGTCAGTTACCCCTACACCGGGGAGCTGTTTTTT.

Written as DNA, the CDR3 is TGTGCCAGCAGTGAAGCGCTCTGGACAGCGGAGGTGTACGAGCAGTACGTC. Its protein is CASSEALWTAEVYEQYV. The chain recombines TRBV6-1 with TRBJ2-7; D perhaps matches TRBD1 (6 bases). Trimming pared 0 bases from V and 4 bases from J, leaving 19 bases between. CDR3 length: 17 amino acids. From germline, CDR1 is MNHNS and CDR2 SASEGT.

V gene TRBV27 combines with J gene TRBJ2-3; TRBD2 aligns across 12 bases. Germline V lookup: CDR1 MNHEY, CDR2 SMNVEV (reference sequence). The CDR3 runs to 16 residues. V shed 0 bases and J 6 bases; nucleotides not matched to a gene: 4. CDR3 coding DNA: TGTGCCAGCAGTTTATCACCTAGCGGGAGGGGTGATACGCAGTATTTT. It encodes CASSLSPSGRGDTQYF.

The chain employs TRBV27 and TRBJ2-1, with 7 bases that match TRBD1. J gave up 5 bases and V 6 bases, and 7 bases lay outside the gene matches. The CDR3 totals 14 residues. Germline V gene lookup returns CDR1 MNHEY and CDR2 SMNVEV (reference sequence). The chain's CDR3 is CASRGDSLHNEQFF. CDR3 in DNA: TGTGCCAGCAGGGGGGACAGCCTACACAATGAGCAGTTCTTC.

The chain joins TRBV19 to TRBJ1-1, with 8 bases identical to TRBD1. With V trimmed by 1 base and J by 4 bases, 8 bases remained unmatched. The CDR3 loop spans 16 amino acids. Germline CDR1 is LNHDA and CDR2 is SQIVND (reference sequence). CDR3 amino acids: CASSIGAGGMVTEAFF. Here the CDR3 DNA reads TGTGCCAGTAGTATAGGGGCAGGGGGCATGGTCACTGAAGCTTTCTTT.

The chain carries TRBV18 and TRBJ2-6; TRBD1 aligns across 12 bases. Germline V gene sequence: CDR1 KGHSH, CDR2 LQKENI. This CDR3 is 18 amino acids long. V lost 4 bases and J lost 0; bases outside the gene matches: 4. CDR3 amino acids: CASSRRDRGRSGANVLTF. The DNA of the CDR3 is TGTGCCAGCTCACGCCGGGACAGGGGGCGCTCTGGGGCCAACGTCCTGACTTTC. Combining the CDR3 with reference TRBV18 and TRBJ2-6 gives the whole variable domain NAGVMQNPRHLVRRRGQEARLRCSPMKGHSHVYWYRQLPEEGLKFMVYLQKENIIDESGMPKERFSAEFPKEGPSILRIQQVVRGDSAAYFCASSRRDRGRSGANVLTFGAGSRLTVL.

This clone came up once. This sequence joins TRBV4-2 and TRBJ2-5; D might be TRBD2 (5 bases). The tail of the sequence fits TRBJ2-7 better, so the J call may be wrong. Germline-derived CDR1 and CDR2 are LGHNA and YNFKEQ. This CDR3 has 15 residues. As DNA, the CDR3 is TGTGCCAGCAGCCCCAGGAGGACTGCGTCCTACGAGCAGTACTTC. The encoded protein is CASSPRRTASYEQYF.

CDR3 DNA sequence: TGTGCCAGCAGTCAGGCCCTGGGGACTAGCGGGAGAGGGGTTCAGTACTTC. This encodes CASSQALGTSGRGVQYF. This chain uses TRBV25-1 with TRBJ2-4; 14 positions match TRBD2. From germline, CDR1 is MGHDK and CDR2 SYGVNS. The J segment lost 11 bases and the V segment lost 5 bases, leaving 14 bases of the junction unmatched. This CDR3 comprises 17 residues.

The CDR3 nucleotides read TGTGCCAGCAGCCCGACAGGGGAGGACGAGCAGTACTTC. Protein product: CASSPTGEDEQYF. The chain uses TRBV14 and TRBJ2-7; 8 positions agree with TRBD1. The CDR3 runs to 13 residues. Germline CDR1 reads SGHDN; CDR2 reads FVKESK. The V gene end was trimmed by 4 bases and the J gene end by 5 bases; junction bases not matched to a gene: 4.

The J gene is TRBJ2-3, the V gene TRBV27; tentatively, D is TRBD2 (6 bases). This CDR3 is 15 amino acids long. Germline V CDR1 and CDR2: MNHEY, SMNVEV (reference sequence). The ends were cut back, 5 bases at V and 2 bases at J, with 14 bases in the middle. CDR3 nucleotides: TGTGCCAGCAGTGCCCCCCGGGACTCCACAGATACGCAGTATTTT. Residues: CASSAPRDSTDTQYF.